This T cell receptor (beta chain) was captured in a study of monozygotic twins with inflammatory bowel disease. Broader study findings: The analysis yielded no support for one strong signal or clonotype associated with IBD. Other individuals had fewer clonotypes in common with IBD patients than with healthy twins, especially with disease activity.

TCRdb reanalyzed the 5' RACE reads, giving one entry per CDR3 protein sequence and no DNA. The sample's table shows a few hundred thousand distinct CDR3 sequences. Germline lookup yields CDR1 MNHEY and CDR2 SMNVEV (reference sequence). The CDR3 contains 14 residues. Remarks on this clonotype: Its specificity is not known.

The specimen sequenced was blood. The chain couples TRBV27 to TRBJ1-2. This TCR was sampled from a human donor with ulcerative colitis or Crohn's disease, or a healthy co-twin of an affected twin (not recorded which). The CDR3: CASSFRGPLYGYTF.